This T cell receptor beta chain emerged from a study of T-cell memory formation after mild COVID-19. TCRdb reanalysed the 5' RACE reads using MiXCR and keeps one entry per CDR3 protein. The table lists approximately 410,000 distinct CDR3 sequences, around 22% of them singletons. With 0 bases removed from V and 8 bases from J, the gap between germline ends came to 6 bases. CDR1 and CDR2 from the germline V gene are SGDLS and YYNGEE. The CDR3 loop spans 12 amino acids. The sequence derives from an adult woman who had mild COVID-19 (a few samples of this study predate the infection). Cell type and time point are not known. The V and J genes are TRBV9 and TRBJ2-1; D may be TRBD1 or TRBD2 (5 bases each). Sequenced sample: PBMCs or a T cell subset sorted from them (not recorded which). This CDR3 is CASSVVGDEQFF. In DNA, the CDR3 is TGTGCCAGCAGCGTAGTGGGGGATGAGCAGTTCTTC. Looking up the rest from reference TRBV9 and TRBJ2-1 gives the full variable domain: DSGVTQTPKHLITATGQRVTLRCSPRSGDLSVYWYQQSLDQGLQFLIQYYNGEERAKGNILERFSAQQFPDLHSELNLSSLELGDSALYFCASSVVGDEQFFGPGTRLTVL.